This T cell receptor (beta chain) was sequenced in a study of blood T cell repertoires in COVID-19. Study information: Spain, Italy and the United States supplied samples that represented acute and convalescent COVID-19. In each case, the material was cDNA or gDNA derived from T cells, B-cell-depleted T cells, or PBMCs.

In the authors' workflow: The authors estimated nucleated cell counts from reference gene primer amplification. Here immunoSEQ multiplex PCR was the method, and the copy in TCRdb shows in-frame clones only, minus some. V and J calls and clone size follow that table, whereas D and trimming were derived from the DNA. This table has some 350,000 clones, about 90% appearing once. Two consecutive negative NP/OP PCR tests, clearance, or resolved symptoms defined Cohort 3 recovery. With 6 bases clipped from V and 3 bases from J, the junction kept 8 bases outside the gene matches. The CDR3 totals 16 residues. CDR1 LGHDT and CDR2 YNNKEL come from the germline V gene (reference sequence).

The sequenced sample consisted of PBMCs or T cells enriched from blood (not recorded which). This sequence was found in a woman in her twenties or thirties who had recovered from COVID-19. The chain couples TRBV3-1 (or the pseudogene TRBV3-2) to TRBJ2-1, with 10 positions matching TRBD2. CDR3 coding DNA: TGTGCCAGCAGACTTCTTAGCGGGAGGTTCTACAATGAGCAGTTCTTC. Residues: CASRLLSGRFYNEQFF.